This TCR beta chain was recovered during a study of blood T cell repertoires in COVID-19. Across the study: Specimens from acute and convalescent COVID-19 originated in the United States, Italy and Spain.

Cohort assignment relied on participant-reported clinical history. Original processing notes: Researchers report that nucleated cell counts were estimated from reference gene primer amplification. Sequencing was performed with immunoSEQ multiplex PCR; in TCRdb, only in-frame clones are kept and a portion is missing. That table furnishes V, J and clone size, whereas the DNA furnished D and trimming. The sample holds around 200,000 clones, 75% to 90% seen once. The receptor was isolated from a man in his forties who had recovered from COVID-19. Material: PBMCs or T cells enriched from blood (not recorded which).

CDR3 in DNA: TGTGCCAGCAGTGAAACAGGAACTAACACTGAAGCTTTCTTT. It encodes CASSETGTNTEAFF. The chain combines TRBV6-1 with TRBJ1-1; maybe TRBD1 (5 bases). The V end was cut by 2 bases, the J end by 2 bases, with 9 bases between. There are 14 residues in the CDR3. CDR1 MNHNS and CDR2 SASEGT come from the germline V gene.